This T cell receptor (beta chain) was sequenced for a study of neoadjuvant nivolumab and ipilimumab in lung cancer. Broader study findings: Only two of four nivolumab-treated tumors gained richness and clonality by surgery.

The data were produced by immunoSEQ multiplex PCR, yet TCRdb's version contains in-frame clones alone and is incomplete. The repertoire holds some 38,000 clones, with 89% as singletons. In the case of this clone: The target antigen is unknown.

V lost 3 bases to trimming and J lost 0 bases; unmatched junction nucleotides: 2. The V gene's germline CDR1 is WNHNN and CDR2 SYGVQD (reference sequence). This CDR3 is 14 amino acids long. This TCR was sampled from an adult with non-small cell lung cancer. The V gene is TRBV10-1, the J gene TRBJ2-7; 7 bases agree with TRBD1. Sample: peripheral blood, taken before neoadjuvant nivolumab, alone or with ipilimumab. CDR3 protein: CASSDRTGSYEQYF. CDR3 DNA: TGCGCCAGCAGTGACAGGACAGGCTCCTACGAGCAGTACTTC.